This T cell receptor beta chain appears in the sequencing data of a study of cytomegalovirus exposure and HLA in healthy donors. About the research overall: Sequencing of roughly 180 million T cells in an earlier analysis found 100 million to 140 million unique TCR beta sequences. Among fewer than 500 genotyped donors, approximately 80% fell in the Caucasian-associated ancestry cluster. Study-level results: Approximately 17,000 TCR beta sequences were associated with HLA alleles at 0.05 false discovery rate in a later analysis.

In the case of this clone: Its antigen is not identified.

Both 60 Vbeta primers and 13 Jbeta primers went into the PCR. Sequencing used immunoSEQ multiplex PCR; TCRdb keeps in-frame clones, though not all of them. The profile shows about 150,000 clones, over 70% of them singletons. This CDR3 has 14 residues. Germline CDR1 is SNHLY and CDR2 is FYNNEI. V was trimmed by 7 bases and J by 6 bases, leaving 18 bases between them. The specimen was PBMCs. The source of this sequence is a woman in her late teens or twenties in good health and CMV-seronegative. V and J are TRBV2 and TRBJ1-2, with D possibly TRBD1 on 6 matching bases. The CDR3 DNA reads TGTGCCAGCACCAGAACGCAAACAGGGAATGGCTACACCTTC. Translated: CASTRTQTGNGYTF. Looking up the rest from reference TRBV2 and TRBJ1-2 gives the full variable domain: EPEVTQTPSHQVTQMGQEVILRCVPISNHLYFYWYRQILGQKVEFLVSFYNNEISEKSEIFDDQFSVERPDGSNFTLKIRSTKLEDSAMYFCASTRTQTGNGYTFGSGTRLTVV.